This entry features one T cell receptor beta chain sequence. Its matching antigen is unknown. A deep-level run was used for the assay. Sequenced by immunoSEQ multiplex PCR; TCRdb stores in-frame clones only, minus some. The sample lists around 990,000 clones, 77% occurring once. The data stem from a study of shared clonotypes between healthy human individuals. The wider study: CD4 naive and CD4 memory each took three plates per donor, while CD8 naive took two and CD8 memory one. Study conclusions and caveats: Shared clonotypes: 4.5% to 6.5% naive CD4, 3.5% to 4% naive CD8, over 2% memory CD4, 0.4% memory CD8.

Germline assignment: CDR1 SGHAT and CDR2 FQDESV (reference sequence). CDR3 length equals 15 residues. V shed 7 bases, J shed 2 bases, and the junction held 11 bases outside the gene matches. The sample consisted of memory CD4+ T cells from PBMCs. As for subset: CD45RA-negative fraction. The chain uses TRBV11-1 and TRBJ2-7, with 7 bases that match TRBD2. This TCR was sampled from a young man in good health. Some clones in this sample may be carry-over from other donors' samples. The CDR3 loop reads CASTTMGGPTYEQYF. The DNA for the CDR3 is TGTGCCAGCACTACGATGGGAGGGCCCACCTACGAGCAGTACTTC.